This T cell receptor (beta chain) derives from a study of blood T cell repertoires in COVID-19. Cohort assignment relied on participant-reported clinical history. This clone was picked up one time. As processed by the authors: Using reference gene primer amplification, nucleated cell counts were estimated. Here immunoSEQ multiplex PCR was the method, and the copy in TCRdb shows in-frame clones only, minus some. V and J calls and clone size follow that table, whereas D and trimming were derived from the DNA. The table has around 300,000 clones, less than 90% seen once. The receptor was isolated from a woman aged 45-59 years who had recovered from COVID-19. The sample consisted of PBMCs or T cells enriched from blood (not recorded which).

CDR3 DNA: TGTGCCAGTAGTAGGGACAGGGGTGCGTGGGGCACTGAAGCTTTCTTT. Its protein product is CASSRDRGAWGTEAFF. The chain carries TRBV19 and TRBJ1-1, with 10 bases fitting TRBD1. There are 16 residues in the CDR3. The V and J ends lost 4 bases and 4 bases, in that order; junction bases with no gene match: 9. Germline CDR1 and CDR2: LNHDA and SQIVND (reference sequence).